This T cell receptor beta chain derives from a study of T cell changes during pregnancy in multiple sclerosis. Germline V gene lookup returns CDR1 MNHEY and CDR2 SMNVEV (reference sequence). The length of the CDR3 is 15 residues. The ends were cut back, 0 bases at V and 7 bases at J, with 16 bases in the middle. TCRdb's table, derived via immunoSEQ multiplex PCR, lists solely in-frame clones and lacks some. The table records tens of thousands of clones, more than 85% of them present only once. This rearrangement joins TRBV27 to TRBJ2-7, with a possible D match to TRBD2 (5 bases). The material was CD4+ T cells from peripheral blood mononuclear cells, obtained after pregnancy. The sequence derives from a female donor in good health, enrolled as a control in a pregnancy study. As DNA, the CDR3 is TGTGCCAGCAGTTTATCGCAACTAGAAAGTGGGGAGCAGTACTTC. This gives the protein CASSLSQLESGEQYF.